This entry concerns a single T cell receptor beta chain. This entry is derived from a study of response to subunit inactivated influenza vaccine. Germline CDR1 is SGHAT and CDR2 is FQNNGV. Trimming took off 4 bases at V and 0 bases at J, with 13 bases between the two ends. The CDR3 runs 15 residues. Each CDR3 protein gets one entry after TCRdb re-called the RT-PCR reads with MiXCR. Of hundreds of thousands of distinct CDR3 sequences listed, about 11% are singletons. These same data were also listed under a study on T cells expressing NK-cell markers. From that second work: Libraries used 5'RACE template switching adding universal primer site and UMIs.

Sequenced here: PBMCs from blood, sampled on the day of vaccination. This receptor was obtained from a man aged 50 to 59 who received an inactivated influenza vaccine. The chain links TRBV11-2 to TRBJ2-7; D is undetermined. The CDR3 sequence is CASSSARRSSYEQYF. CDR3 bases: TGTGCCAGCAGCTCGGCACGAAGGAGCTCCTACGAGCAGTACTTC.